Following are 32 T cell receptor beta chains from one sample sequenced in a study of T cells in women clearing cervical HPV infection. Sequenced by immunoSEQ multiplex PCR; TCRdb stores in-frame clones only, minus some. The repertoire table contains nearly 20,000 clones. The sample consisted of blood buffy coat. The receptors come from a woman between 18 and 70 years old with a cervical HPV16 infection that either progressed to CIN3+ or cleared (not recorded which).

Details on this clone: The missing CDR3 end, 3 residues past where the read stops, is filled in from the germline J gene. The V and J genes are TRBV12-3 or TRBV12-4 and TRBJ2-1; D perhaps matches TRBD1 (6 bases). Between the trimmed V and J ends, which lost 4 bases and 4 bases, there was a span of 20 bases. The CDR3 length is 17 residues. The sequenced CDR3 bases are TGTGCCAGCAGTTGGTCAGTTAGGGGGAAAGGTTACAATGAG. Its translation: CASSWSVRGKGYNE. The whole CDR3 protein is CASSWSVRGKGYNEQFF.

A note on this clone: The observed sequence ends 3 residues before the CDR3 terminus, with the missing tail filled in from the germline J gene. This chain connects TRBV19 to TRBJ1-6; 12 positions agree with TRBD1. This CDR3 contains 17 residues. The V and J ends lost 6 bases and 7 bases, in that order; junction bases with no gene match: 10. CDR1 and CDR2 (germline): LNHDA, SQIVND (reference sequence). This CDR3 reads CASSPGRDRGQNSPLHF. Incomplete CDR3 DNA: TGTGCCAGTAGCCCAGGGAGGGACAGGGGGCAAAATTCACCC.

For this clone: The read comes to an end 3 residues before the CDR3 does, leaving the germline J gene to fill in the end. The chain has TRBV30 and TRBJ1-1, with D perhaps TRBD1 (5 bases). The CDR3 has 14 amino acids. Germline-derived CDR1 and CDR2 are GTSNPN and SVGIG (reference sequence). Trimming left V 3 bases short and J 1 base short, with 12 bases between. The covered CDR3 bases are TGTGCCTGGAGAGTTTTAGGGGCGAACACTGAA. It translates to CAWRVLGANTE. The whole CDR3 region reads CAWRVLGANTEAFF.

As concerns this clone: With the read ending 3 residues before the CDR3 end, the germline J gene is used to fill in that end. V gene TRBV20-1 combines with J gene TRBJ2-3, with 9 bases fitting TRBD1. This CDR3 has 16 amino acids. The germline V gene has CDR1 DFQATT and CDR2 SNEGSKA (reference sequence). Germline trimming cut 3 bases from V and 0 bases from J; bases unmatched to any gene: 7. Partial CDR3 DNA: TGCAGTGCTAGGGACAGGGGCTGGCCTAGCACAGATACG. It specifies CSARDRGWPSTDT. The full CDR3 is CSARDRGWPSTDTQYF.

A remark on this clone: The DNA ends 3 residues before the CDR3 does, and the rest of the CDR3 is filled in from the germline J gene. V and J are TRBV2 and TRBJ2-3, with D hard to call. The germline V gene has CDR1 SNHLY and CDR2 FYNNEI. The CDR3 length is 17 residues. The V gene lost 5 bases and the J gene lost 2 bases, with 20 bases spanning the gap. The DNA read from the CDR3 is TGTGCCAGCAGTCCTACGGTGCTACTCCGATTCACAGATACG. This codes for CASSPTVLLRFTDT. The whole CDR3 sequence reads CASSPTVLLRFTDTQYF.

Comments on this clone: Sequencing ends 3 residues short of the CDR3 end; the germline J gene provides the rest. V gene TRBV20-1 combines with J gene TRBJ2-1; 10 positions agree with TRBD2. The junction had 4 bases not matched to a gene; V was cut back by 6 bases and J by 2 bases. The CDR3 is 14 amino acids. In germline, CDR1 is DFQATT, CDR2 SNEGSKA (reference sequence). This CDR3 is CSAPTSGPYNEQFF. The sequenced part of the CDR3 DNA is TGCAGTGCCCCGACTAGCGGGCCCTACAATGAG.

Comments on this clone: The read ends 3 residues early relative to the CDR3; the germline J gene fills the gap. The chain joins TRBV5-4 to TRBJ1-6, with TRBD1 identical over 7 bases. Germline V gene data show CDR1 as SGHNT and CDR2 as YYREEE (reference sequence). This CDR3 contains 15 residues. After removal of 4 bases from V and 7 bases from J, the junction contained 8 bases not matched to a gene. Incomplete CDR3 DNA: TGTGCCAGCAGCAAAAAGGGGGCGTTCAATTCACCC. It codes for CASSKKGAFNSP. The complete CDR3 sequence is CASSKKGAFNSPLHF.

Turning to this clone: The CDR3 end is not reached by the read, which stops 3 residues before it; the germline J gene fills it in. The chain has TRBV30 and TRBJ1-2; possible D gene TRBD1, 5 bases. Looked up from germline, CDR1 is GTSNPN and CDR2 is SVGIG (reference sequence). V was pared by 0 bases and J by 6 bases, with 11 bases between. CDR3 length: 13 amino acids. The sequenced CDR3 bases are TGTGCCTGGAGTGTACATATAGGGGATGGC. Its protein product is CAWSVHIGDG. The whole CDR3 reads CAWSVHIGDGYTF.

In the case of this clone: Read sequence stops 3 residues before the CDR3 end, and the germline J gene provides the missing end. The rearrangement joins TRBV6-2 or TRBV6-3 to TRBJ2-4, with 12 bases aligning to TRBD2. The V segment lost 9 bases and the J segment 0 bases; nucleotides outside the gene matches: 6. CDR3 length: 16 amino acids. The germline CDR1 and CDR2 sequences are MNHEY and SVGEGT. CDR3 loop: CASSASGGVAKNIQYF. The sequenced part of the CDR3 DNA is TGTGCCAGTTCGGCTAGCGGGGGGGTAGCCAAAAACATT.

About this clone: The read terminates 3 residues before the CDR3 end, so the remaining end is supplied by the germline J gene. The chain carries TRBV5-1 and TRBJ2-2; 11 nucleotides align to TRBD1. The trim removed 5 bases at V and 5 bases at J, leaving 5 bases unmatched. The CDR3 is made up of 15 amino acids. Looked up from germline, CDR1 is SGHRS and CDR2 is YFSETQ. The CDR3 region is CASRTGQGATGELFF. CDR3 DNA, as far as it was read: TGCGCCAGCAGAACCGGACAGGGGGCAACCGGGGAG.

This clone registers medium-sized (0.01 to 0.1%) by frequency. The DNA read from the CDR3 is TGTGCCAGCTCACCAGGTGGTACCAGGGGTCAGGAGACC. Protein sequence: CASSPGGTRGQET. The whole CDR3 is CASSPGGTRGQETQYF. The J gene is TRBJ2-5, the V gene TRBV18, with a tentative D call TRBD1 (6 bases). The CDR3 goes on 3 residues after the read ends, and that part is filled in from the germline J gene. V was trimmed by 2 bases and J by 5 bases, leaving 18 bases between them. CDR3 length: 16 residues. Germline lookup yields CDR1 KGHSH and CDR2 LQKENI.

Notes on this clone: The read falls 3 residues short of the CDR3 end, and the missing part is taken from the germline J gene. The chain recombines TRBV2 with TRBJ1-5; weak D call: TRBD1 (6 bases). Germline V gives CDR1 SNHLY, CDR2 FYNNEI. CDR3 length: 17 amino acids. V was trimmed by 4 bases and J by 8 bases, leaving 24 bases between them. Partial CDR3 DNA: TGTGCCAGCAGTGGACGACAGGATGGCGTTCGATTTGAGCCC. It specifies CASSGRQDGVRFEP. The entire CDR3 protein is CASSGRQDGVRFEPQHF.

About this clone itself: The read stops 3 residues short of the end of the CDR3; the missing end is completed from the germline J gene. This chain joins TRBV19 and TRBJ1-4; 7 nucleotides line up with TRBD1. The CDR3 totals 14 residues. V was pared by 5 bases and J by 8 bases, with 8 bases of the junction left unmatched. In germline, CDR1 is LNHDA, CDR2 SQIVND (reference sequence). Partial CDR3 DNA: TGTGCCAGTAGTTTAACAGGGGATAACGAAAAA. It translates to CASSLTGDNEK. Given in full, the CDR3 is CASSLTGDNEKLFF.

Notes on this clone: The CDR3 goes on 3 residues after the read ends, and that part is filled in from the germline J gene. This rearrangement joins TRBV5-1 to TRBJ1-1; D is undetermined. Germline loops: CDR1 SGHRS, CDR2 YFSETQ. Between the trimmed V and J ends, which lost 1 base and 1 base, there was a span of 14 bases. This CDR3 has 16 residues. CDR3 sequence: CASSLSGIPGNTEAFF. The CDR3 bases that were read are TGCGCCAGCAGCTTGTCGGGGATACCAGGGAACACTGAA. Looking up the rest from reference TRBV5-1 and TRBJ1-1 gives the full variable domain: KAGVTQTPRYLIKTRGQQVTLSCSPISGHRSVSWYQQTPGQGLQFLFEYFSETQRNKGNFPGRFSGRQFSNSRSEMNVSTLELGDSALYLCASSLSGIPGNTEAFFGQGTRLTVV.

CDR3 loop: CASSDSDRGSSPLHF. The covered CDR3 bases are TGTGCCAGCAGTGACTCCGACAGGGGAAGTTCACCC. The chain joins TRBV2 to TRBJ1-6; 8 nucleotides align to TRBD1. With the read ending 3 residues before the CDR3 end, the germline J gene is used to fill in that end. Germline CDR1 and CDR2: SNHLY and FYNNEI. J gave up 9 bases and V 3 bases, and 7 bases lay outside the gene matches. The CDR3 has 15 amino acids.

Comments on this clone: The read gets to within 3 residues of the CDR3 end, and the germline J gene fills in the rest. The chain employs TRBV12-5 and TRBJ2-5; 10 bases map to TRBD1. V lost 6 bases and J lost 5; bases outside the gene matches: 9. Germline loops: CDR1 LGHNT, CDR2 FRNRAP. The CDR3 sequence is 15 residues long. The CDR3 is CASGQDRGRGETQYF. Partial CDR3 DNA: TGTGCTAGTGGCCAAGACAGGGGGCGCGGGGAGACC.

A word on this clone: With the read ending 3 residues before the CDR3 end, the germline J gene is used to fill in that end. This chain joins TRBV20-1 and TRBJ2-7; 8 nucleotides agree with TRBD1. In germline, CDR1 is DFQATT, CDR2 SNEGSKA (reference sequence). The CDR3 contains 13 residues. Trimming removed 5 bases from V and 3 bases from J; junction bases left unmatched: 6. CDR3 DNA (partial): TGCAGTGCTCGACAGGGGAGGCTCTACGAG. This sequence encodes CSARQGRLYE. The full CDR3 reads CSARQGRLYEQYF.

By frequency, this clone is medium-sized. The CDR3 end falls 3 residues outside the read, so it is completed with the germline J gene. This chain joins TRBV30 and TRBJ2-3; the match to TRBD1 covers 7 bases. CDR1 GTSNPN and CDR2 SVGIG come from the germline V gene (reference sequence). V trimming: 7 bases; J trimming: 3 bases; junction bases outside the gene matches: 7. CDR3 length: 13 residues. This CDR3 is CALRGGLTDTQYF. The CDR3 DNA, read in part, is TGTGCCTTACGAGGGGGCTTAACAGATACG.

Concerning this clone: The CDR3 end falls 3 residues outside the read, so it is completed with the germline J gene. The chain employs TRBV20-1 and TRBJ1-3, with D maybe TRBD1 (6 bases). This CDR3 is 15 amino acids long. V was shortened by 3 bases and J by 2 bases, with 14 bases between the two germline ends. Germline assignment: CDR1 DFQATT and CDR2 SNEGSKA (reference sequence). Here the CDR3 reads CSASDDRSAGNTIYF. Incomplete CDR3 DNA: TGCAGTGCTAGCGACGACAGGTCGGCTGGAAACACC.

Regarding this clone: The CDR3 end is not reached by the read, which stops 3 residues before it; the germline J gene fills it in. J is TRBJ2-7 and V is TRBV5-4; no clear D. The length of the CDR3 is 14 residues. Germline V gene lookup returns CDR1 SGHNT and CDR2 YYREEE (reference sequence). V dropped 4 bases and J dropped 0 bases, with 11 bases sitting between them. The CDR3 sequence: CASSLDASSYEQYF. The DNA read from the CDR3 is TGTGCCAGCAGCCTGGACGCGAGCTCCTACGAG.

The sequenced part of the CDR3 DNA is TGTGCCAGCAGCGTAGAGGACAGGGGGTCCTCTAGCCATAATTCACCC. Its protein is CASSVEDRGSSSHNSP. The complete CDR3 protein is CASSVEDRGSSSHNSPLHF. The genes are TRBV9 and TRBJ1-6; 10 bases agree with TRBD1. The CDR3 is cut off 3 residues early in the read; its end comes from the germline J gene. The V and J ends lost 0 bases and 5 bases, in that order; junction bases with no gene match: 11. Per the germline V gene, CDR1 is SGDLS and CDR2 is YYNGEE. This CDR3 spans 19 amino acids.

Concerning this clone: The sequenced fragment ends 3 residues before the CDR3 boundary, so the rest is inferred from the germline J gene. The chain links TRBV7-9 to TRBJ1-2; D is ambiguous. This CDR3 has 14 amino acids. The germline V gene has CDR1 SEHNR and CDR2 FQNEAQ (reference sequence). V was cut by 6 bases and J by 2 bases, with 13 bases left in between. This chain's CDR3 is CASSFYSGNYGYTF. The CDR3 DNA, read in part, is TGTGCCAGCAGTTTCTACAGCGGGAACTATGGC.

With respect to this clone: The DNA ends 3 residues before the CDR3 does, and the rest of the CDR3 is filled in from the germline J gene. The chain combines TRBV2 with TRBJ1-6; 9 bases are a match to TRBD1. The CDR3 spans 17 residues. V gave up 6 bases and J gave up 8 bases; unmatched junction bases: 14. Germline V lookup: CDR1 SNHLY, CDR2 FYNNEI. CDR3 sequence: CASSRTGVREGDSPLHF. CDR3 bases read: TGTGCCAGCAGCCGGACAGGGGTTAGGGAAGGTGATTCACCC.

Concerning this clone: The read comes to an end 3 residues before the CDR3 does, leaving the germline J gene to fill in the end. The chain carries TRBV5-1 and TRBJ2-3, with 16 bases matching TRBD2. Trimming removed 4 bases from V and 2 bases from J; junction bases left unmatched: 7. This CDR3 has 18 residues. CDR1 SGHRS and CDR2 YFSETQ come from the germline V gene. CDR3 sequence: CASSPGTSGGGTTDTQYF. Partial CDR3 DNA: TGCGCCAGCAGCCCGGGGACTAGCGGGGGGGGCACCACAGATACG.

Remarks on this clone: From the germline J gene comes the end of the CDR3, since the read stops 3 residues before it. The chain links TRBV12-3 or TRBV12-4 to TRBJ2-4; 10 nucleotides match TRBD1. The CDR3 is 13 amino acids. V dropped 6 bases and J dropped 7; count of bases not matched to a gene: 3. CDR3 sequence reads: CASSRDRGNIQYF. Incomplete CDR3 DNA: TGTGCCAGCAGCCGGGACAGGGGCAACATT.

Comment on this clone: Sequencing ends 3 residues short of the CDR3 end; the germline J gene provides the rest. The chain joins TRBV5-1 to TRBJ1-4; 10 nucleotides match TRBD1. There are 16 residues in the CDR3. Germline V CDR1 and CDR2: SGHRS, YFSETQ. Germline trimming cut 5 bases from V and 6 bases from J; bases unmatched to any gene: 10. The CDR3 here is CASRKTPGTGDEKLFF. CDR3 bases read: TGCGCCAGCAGAAAAACCCCAGGGACAGGGGATGAAAAA.

As for this clone: The sequence runs out 3 residues before the end of the CDR3; the remainder is reconstructed from the germline J gene. V and J are TRBV20-1 and TRBJ2-5; TRBD2 agrees at 7 bases. Germline CDR1 reads DFQATT; CDR2 reads SNEGSKA (reference sequence). The CDR3 is 14 amino acids. V trimming: 0 bases; J trimming: 5 bases; junction bases outside the gene matches: 6. The sequenced CDR3 bases are TGCAGTGCTAGAGAAATACTAGCGAAGGAGACC. Translated: CSAREILAKET. The whole CDR3 protein is CSAREILAKETQYF.

As regards this clone: The read gets to within 3 residues of the CDR3 end, and the germline J gene fills in the rest. The chain has TRBV18 and TRBJ2-3; 9 positions agree with TRBD1. The CDR3 consists of 17 residues. The trim removed 2 bases at V and 3 bases at J, leaving 9 bases unmatched. CDR1 and CDR2 (germline): KGHSH, LQKENI. The sequenced CDR3 bases are TGTGCCAGCTCACCAAAGCAACCCGGACAGGGGACAGATACG. Amino acids: CASSPKQPGQGTDT. The entire CDR3 sequence reads CASSPKQPGQGTDTQYF.

In regard to this clone: The CDR3 goes on 3 residues after the read ends, and that part is filled in from the germline J gene. The rearrangement links TRBV7-9 to TRBJ1-6, with a possible D match to TRBD1 (5 bases). Trimming took 2 bases from V and 10 from J, leaving 12 bases between them. The CDR3 extends over 14 amino acids. In germline, CDR1 is SEHNR, CDR2 FQNEAQ (reference sequence). CDR3 bases read: TGTGCCAGCAGCTTAAGTCAGGGTTCCTCACCC. Protein product: CASSLSQGSSP. In full, the CDR3 is CASSLSQGSSPLHF.

For this clone: The read finishes 3 residues shy of the CDR3 end, and the germline J gene is used to complete it. The chain links TRBV7-3 to TRBJ2-2, with D unresolved. The CDR3 is 17 residues long. In germline, CDR1 is SGHTA, CDR2 FQGTGA. V dropped 1 base and J dropped 2 bases, with 14 bases sitting between them. CDR3 residues: CASSLKSAKGNTGELFF. The DNA read from the CDR3 is TGTGCCAGCAGCTTAAAATCGGCTAAGGGCAACACCGGGGAG.

For this clone: The CDR3 end lies 3 residues beyond the end of the read and is filled in from the germline J gene. This rearrangement joins TRBV14 to TRBJ1-1; possibly TRBD1 for D (6 bases). Between the trimmed V and J ends, which lost 2 bases and 5 bases, there was a span of 12 bases. Germline V gene lookup returns CDR1 SGHDN and CDR2 FVKESK. The CDR3 consists of 14 residues. The part of the CDR3 DNA that was read is TGTGCCAGCAGCCAAACAGGGCAGTATACTGAA. Translation gives CASSQTGQYTE. The full CDR3 protein reads CASSQTGQYTEAFF.

On this clone itself: The read stops 3 residues short of the end of the CDR3; the missing end is completed from the germline J gene. The chain is built from TRBV11-3 and TRBJ2-1; 7 bases are a match to TRBD1. V lost 5 bases and J lost 5; bases outside the gene matches: 9. The CDR3 extends over 15 amino acids. The germline gives CDR1 SGHNT, CDR2 YENEEA. The CDR3: CASSNRGRDNNEQFF. The covered CDR3 bases are TGTGCCAGCAGCAACAGGGGCCGGGATAACAATGAG.